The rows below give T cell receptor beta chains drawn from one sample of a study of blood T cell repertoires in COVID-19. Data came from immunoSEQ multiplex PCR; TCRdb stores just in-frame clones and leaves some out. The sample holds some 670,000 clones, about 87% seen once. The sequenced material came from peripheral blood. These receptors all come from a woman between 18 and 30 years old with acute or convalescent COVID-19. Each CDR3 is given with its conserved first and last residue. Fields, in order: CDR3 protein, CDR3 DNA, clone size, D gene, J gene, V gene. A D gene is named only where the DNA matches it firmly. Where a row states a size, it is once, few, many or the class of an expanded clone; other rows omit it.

CDR3aa: CASSLLQGSEAFF; CDR3nt: TGTGCCAGCAGTTTGCTTCAGGGATCTGAAGCTTTCTTT; abundance: NA; d_gene: NA; j_gene: TRBJ1-1; v_gene: TRBV27
CDR3aa: CASSSVAAGTRETQYF; CDR3nt: TGTGCCAGCAGCTCCGTGGCAGCGGGGACCAGGGAGACCCAGTACTTC; abundance: NA; d_gene: TRBD2; j_gene: TRBJ2-5; v_gene: TRBV7-2
CDR3aa: CASSQGGGRTDTQYF; CDR3nt: TGCGCCAGCAGCCAAGGAGGGGGTCGCACAGATACGCAGTATTTT; abundance: NA; d_gene: NA; j_gene: TRBJ2-3; v_gene: TRBV4-3
CDR3aa: CASSSVRQGLGKNIQYF; CDR3nt: TGTGCCAGCAGCTCCGTAAGGCAGGGGTTAGGCAAAAACATTCAGTACTTC; abundance: NA; d_gene: NA; j_gene: TRBJ2-4; v_gene: TRBV5-6
CDR3aa: CASSQEDRGNFPLHF; CDR3nt: TGCGCCAGCAGCCAAGAGGACAGGGGAAATTTCCCCCTCCACTTT; abundance: NA; d_gene: TRBD1; j_gene: TRBJ1-6; v_gene: TRBV4-1
CDR3aa: CASSAHTNEQFF; CDR3nt: TGTGCCAGCAGCGCCCACACCAATGAGCAGTTCTTC; abundance: NA; d_gene: NA; j_gene: TRBJ2-1; v_gene: TRBV7-9
CDR3aa: CASSRESTANYGYTF; CDR3nt: TGCGCCAGCAGCCGAGAATCGACAGCTAACTATGGCTACACCTTC; abundance: NA; d_gene: NA; j_gene: TRBJ1-2; v_gene: TRBV4-3
CDR3aa: CASSYPRGYDYGYTF; CDR3nt: TGTGCCAGCAGTTACCCCAGGGGGTACGACTATGGCTACACCTTC; abundance: NA; d_gene: TRBD1; j_gene: TRBJ1-2; v_gene: TRBV6-2/TRBV6-3
CDR3aa: CASGQNQPQHF; CDR3nt: TGTGCCAGCGGGCAAAATCAGCCCCAGCATTTT; abundance: NA; d_gene: NA; j_gene: TRBJ1-5; v_gene: TRBV9
CDR3aa: CATSDSLAGGNEQFF; CDR3nt: TGTGCCACCAGTGATTCACTAGCGGGGGGCAATGAGCAGTTCTTC; abundance: NA; d_gene: TRBD2; j_gene: TRBJ2-1; v_gene: TRBV24-1
CDR3aa: CASSNTGGRELFF; CDR3nt: TGCGCCAGCAGCAATACGGGGGGAAGGGAGCTGTTTTTT; abundance: NA; d_gene: TRBD2; j_gene: TRBJ2-2; v_gene: TRBV5-1
CDR3aa: CASSLGGAEGYTF; CDR3nt: TGTGCCAGCAGCTTAGGCGGCGCGGAGGGCTACACCTTC; abundance: NA; d_gene: NA; j_gene: TRBJ1-2; v_gene: TRBV7-9
CDR3aa: CASSIATGTNQPQHF; CDR3nt: TGTGCCAGTAGTATTGCGACAGGGACGAATCAGCCCCAGCATTTT; abundance: NA; d_gene: TRBD1; j_gene: TRBJ1-5; v_gene: TRBV19
CDR3aa: CASSLGGRHDKEKLFF; CDR3nt: TGCGCCAGCAGCCTGGGGGGGCGTCACGACAAGGAAAAACTGTTTTTT; abundance: NA; d_gene: NA; j_gene: TRBJ1-4; v_gene: TRBV5-1
CDR3aa: CASSAPRQSPNYGYTF; CDR3nt: TGTGCCAGCAGCGCACCAAGACAGAGCCCTAACTATGGCTACACCTTC; abundance: NA; d_gene: NA; j_gene: TRBJ1-2; v_gene: TRBV9
CDR3aa: CASDGEGVVGELFF; CDR3nt: TGCGCCAGCGACGGGGAGGGGGTAGTGGGGGAGCTGTTTTTT; abundance: once; d_gene: NA; j_gene: TRBJ2-2; v_gene: TRBV10-1
CDR3aa: CASSLEVQGFHEQYF; CDR3nt: TGTGCCAGCAGCTTAGAAGTACAGGGTTTCCACGAGCAGTACTTC; abundance: few; d_gene: NA; j_gene: TRBJ2-7; v_gene: TRBV11-2
CDR3aa: CASSRRGGNEQFF; CDR3nt: TGTGCCAGCAGCCGGCGGGGGGGCAATGAGCAGTTCTTC; abundance: NA; d_gene: TRBD2; j_gene: TRBJ2-1; v_gene: TRBV3-1/TRBV3-2
CDR3aa: CSVGGSVYGYTF; CDR3nt: TGCAGCGTCGGGGGTAGCGTCTATGGCTACACCTTC; abundance: NA; d_gene: NA; j_gene: TRBJ1-2; v_gene: TRBV29-1
CDR3aa: CASSSLAGALGTDTQYF; CDR3nt: TGTGCCAGCAGTTCGCTAGCGGGGGCATTGGGCACAGATACGCAGTATTTT; abundance: NA; d_gene: TRBD2; j_gene: TRBJ2-3; v_gene: TRBV27
CDR3aa: CASSRLETGGVTGANVLTF; CDR3nt: TGTGCCAGCAGCCGACTAGAGACAGGGGGAGTCACTGGGGCCAACGTCCTGACTTTC; abundance: NA; d_gene: TRBD1; j_gene: TRBJ2-6; v_gene: TRBV6-4